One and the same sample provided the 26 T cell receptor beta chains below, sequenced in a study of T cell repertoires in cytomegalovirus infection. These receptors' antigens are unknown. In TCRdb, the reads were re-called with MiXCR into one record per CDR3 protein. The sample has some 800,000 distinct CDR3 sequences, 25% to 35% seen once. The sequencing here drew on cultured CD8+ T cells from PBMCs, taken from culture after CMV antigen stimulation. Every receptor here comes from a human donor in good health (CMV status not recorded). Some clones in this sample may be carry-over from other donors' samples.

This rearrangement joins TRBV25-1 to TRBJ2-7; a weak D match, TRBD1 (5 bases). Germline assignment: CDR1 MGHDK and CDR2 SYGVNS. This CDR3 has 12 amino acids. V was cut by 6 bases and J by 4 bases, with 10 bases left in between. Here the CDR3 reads CASRQGRYEQYV. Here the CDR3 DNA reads TGTGCCAGCAGGCAGGGTAGGTACGAGCAGTACGTC.

The CDR3 nucleotides are TGTGCCAGCAGTAAAGATTTCCCAAACACCGGGGAGCTGTTTTTT. It translates to CASSKDFPNTGELFF. The V gene is TRBV6-5, the J gene TRBJ2-2; D is uncertain. The CDR3 contains 15 residues. With 5 bases removed from V and 2 bases from J, the gap between germline ends came to 12 bases. Germline V gene data show CDR1 as MNHEY and CDR2 as SVGAGI.

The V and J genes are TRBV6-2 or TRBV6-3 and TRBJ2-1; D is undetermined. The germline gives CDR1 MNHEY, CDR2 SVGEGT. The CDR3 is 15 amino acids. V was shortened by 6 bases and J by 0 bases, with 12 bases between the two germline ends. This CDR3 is CASSPNAVSYNEQFF. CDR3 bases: TGTGCCAGCAGCCCGAACGCAGTCTCCTACAATGAGCAGTTCTTC.

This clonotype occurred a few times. The CDR3 spells CASSYTGQVGEQYF. CDR3 sequence (DNA): TGTGCCAGCAGTTACACGGGACAGGTGGGCGAGCAGTACTTC. The chain carries TRBV6-6 and TRBJ2-7, with TRBD1 matching 8 bases. CDR3 length equals 14 residues. The germline gives CDR1 MNHNY, CDR2 SVGAGI (reference sequence). J lost 6 bases, V lost 2 bases, and 6 bases had no gene match.

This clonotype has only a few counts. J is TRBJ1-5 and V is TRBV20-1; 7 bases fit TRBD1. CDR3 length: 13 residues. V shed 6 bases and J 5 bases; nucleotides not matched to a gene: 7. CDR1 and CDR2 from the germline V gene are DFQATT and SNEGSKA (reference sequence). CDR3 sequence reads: CSAPGGHDQPQHF. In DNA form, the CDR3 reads TGCAGTGCACCAGGGGGGCACGATCAGCCCCAGCATTTT.

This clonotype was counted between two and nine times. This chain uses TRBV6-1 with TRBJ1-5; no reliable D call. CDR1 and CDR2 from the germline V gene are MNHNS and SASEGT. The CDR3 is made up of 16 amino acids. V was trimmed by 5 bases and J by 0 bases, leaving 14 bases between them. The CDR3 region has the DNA TGTGCCAGCAGTAAACCTCCGGCGTATAGCAATCAGCCCCAGCATTTT. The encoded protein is CASSKPPAYSNQPQHF.

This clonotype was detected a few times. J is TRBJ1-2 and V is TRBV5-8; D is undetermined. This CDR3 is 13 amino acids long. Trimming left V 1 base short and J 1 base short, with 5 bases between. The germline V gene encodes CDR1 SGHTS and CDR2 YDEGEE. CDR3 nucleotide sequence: TGTGCCAGCAGCTTGAGTTATAACTATGGCTACACCTTC. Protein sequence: CASSLSYNYGYTF.

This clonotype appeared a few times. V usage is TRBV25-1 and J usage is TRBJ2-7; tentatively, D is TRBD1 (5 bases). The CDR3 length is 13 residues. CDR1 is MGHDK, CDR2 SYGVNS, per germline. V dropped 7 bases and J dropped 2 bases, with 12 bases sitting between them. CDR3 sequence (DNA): TGTGCCAGCAATAAGACAGCCACCTACGAGCAGTACGTC. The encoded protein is CASNKTATYEQYV.

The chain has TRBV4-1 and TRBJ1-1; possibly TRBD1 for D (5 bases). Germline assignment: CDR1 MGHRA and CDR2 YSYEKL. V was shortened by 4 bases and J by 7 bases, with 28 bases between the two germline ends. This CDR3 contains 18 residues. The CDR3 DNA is TGCGCCAGCAGCCTCGATCCCGCTAGGGGCCGTCGAGACCTTGAAGCTTTCTTT. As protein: CASSLDPARGRRDLEAFF.

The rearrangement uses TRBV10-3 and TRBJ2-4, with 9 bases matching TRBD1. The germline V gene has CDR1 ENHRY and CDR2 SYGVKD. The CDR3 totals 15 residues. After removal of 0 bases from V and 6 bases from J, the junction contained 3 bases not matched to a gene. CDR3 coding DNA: TGTGCCATCAGTGAGTCGACGGGACAGGGAAACATTCAGTACTTC. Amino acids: CAISESTGQGNIQYF.

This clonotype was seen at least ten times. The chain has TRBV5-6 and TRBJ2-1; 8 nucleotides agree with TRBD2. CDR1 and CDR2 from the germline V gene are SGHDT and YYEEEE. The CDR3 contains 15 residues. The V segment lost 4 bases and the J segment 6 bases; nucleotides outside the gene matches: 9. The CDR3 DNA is TGTGCCAGCAGCGCACTGTGGGGACTAGTCAATGAGCAGTTCTTC. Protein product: CASSALWGLVNEQFF.

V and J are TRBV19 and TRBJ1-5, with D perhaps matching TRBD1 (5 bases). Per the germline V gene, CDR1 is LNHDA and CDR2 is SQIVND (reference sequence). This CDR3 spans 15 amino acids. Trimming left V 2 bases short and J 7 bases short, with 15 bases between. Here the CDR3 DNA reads TGTGCCAGTAGTATATCAGTCAGGGCTGGCCAGCCCCAGCATTTT. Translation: CASSISVRAGQPQHF.

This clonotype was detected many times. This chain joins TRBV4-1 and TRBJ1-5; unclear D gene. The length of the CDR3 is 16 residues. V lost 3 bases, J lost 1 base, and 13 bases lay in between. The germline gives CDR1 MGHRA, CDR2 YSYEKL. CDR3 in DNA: TGCGCCAGCAGCCAGATTATGACATCGAGCAATCAGCCCCAGCATTTT. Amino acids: CASSQIMTSSNQPQHF.

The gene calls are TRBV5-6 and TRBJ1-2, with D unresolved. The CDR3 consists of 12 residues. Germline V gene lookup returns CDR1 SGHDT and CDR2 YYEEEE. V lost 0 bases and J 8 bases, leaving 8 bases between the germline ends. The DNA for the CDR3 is TGTGCCAGCAGCTTGGAGTCGAAAGGCTACACCTTC. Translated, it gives CASSLESKGYTF. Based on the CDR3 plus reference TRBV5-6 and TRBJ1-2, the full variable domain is DAGVTQSPTHLIKTRGQQVTLRCSPKSGHDTVSWYQQALGQGPQFIFQYYEEEERQRGNFPDRFSGHQFPNYSSELNVNALLLGDSALYLCASSLESKGYTFGSGTRLTVV.

The chain's CDR3 is CASSQDVRGRSYNSPLHF. In DNA form, the CDR3 reads TGCGCCAGCAGCCAAGATGTTCGGGGCCGCTCCTATAATTCACCCCTCCACTTT. V usage is TRBV4-1 and J usage is TRBJ1-6, with D perhaps matching TRBD1 (5 bases). CDR1 is MGHRA, CDR2 YSYEKL, per germline. V was clipped by 0 bases and J by 0 bases, with 12 bases between them. CDR3 length: 18 amino acids.

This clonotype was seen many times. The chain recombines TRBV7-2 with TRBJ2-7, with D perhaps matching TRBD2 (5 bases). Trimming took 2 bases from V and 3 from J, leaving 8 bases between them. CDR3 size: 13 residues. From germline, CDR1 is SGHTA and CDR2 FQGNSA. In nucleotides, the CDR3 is TGTGCCAGCAGCTTAACCGGGGACTACGAGCAGTACGTC. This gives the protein CASSLTGDYEQYV.

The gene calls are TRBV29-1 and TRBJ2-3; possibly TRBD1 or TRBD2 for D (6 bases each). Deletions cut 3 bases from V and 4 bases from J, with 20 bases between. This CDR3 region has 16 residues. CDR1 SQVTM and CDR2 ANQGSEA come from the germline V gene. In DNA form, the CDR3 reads TGCAGCGTTGAGTTTGGGTTAGGGGGGCGCGCAGATACGCAGTATTTT. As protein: CSVEFGLGGRADTQYF.

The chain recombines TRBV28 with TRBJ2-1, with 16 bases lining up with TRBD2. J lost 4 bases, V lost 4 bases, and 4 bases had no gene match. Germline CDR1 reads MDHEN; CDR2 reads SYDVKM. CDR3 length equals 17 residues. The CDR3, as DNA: TGTGCCAGCAGTTACGCGGGACTAGCGGGGGGGTACAATGAGCAGTTCTTC. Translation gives CASSYAGLAGGYNEQFF.

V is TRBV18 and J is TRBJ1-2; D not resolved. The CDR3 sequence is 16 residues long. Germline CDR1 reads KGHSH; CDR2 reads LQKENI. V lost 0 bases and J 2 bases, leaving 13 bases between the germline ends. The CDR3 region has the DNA TGTGCCAGCTCACCACCGTCTGGGGAATGGAACTATGGCTACACCTTC. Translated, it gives CASSPPSGEWNYGYTF.

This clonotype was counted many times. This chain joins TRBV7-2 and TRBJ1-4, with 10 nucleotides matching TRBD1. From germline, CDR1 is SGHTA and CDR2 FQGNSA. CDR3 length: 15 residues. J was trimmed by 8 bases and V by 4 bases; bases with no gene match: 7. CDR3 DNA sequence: TGTGCCAGCAGCTCCTGGGACAGGGGTGGGGAAAAACTGTTTTTT. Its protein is CASSSWDRGGEKLFF.

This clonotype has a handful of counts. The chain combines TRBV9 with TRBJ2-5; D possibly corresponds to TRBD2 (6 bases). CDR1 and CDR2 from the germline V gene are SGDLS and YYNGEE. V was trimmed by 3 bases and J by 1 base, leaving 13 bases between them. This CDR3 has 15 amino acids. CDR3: CASSAGGRFQETQYF. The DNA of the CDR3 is TGTGCCAGCAGCGCTGGAGGGAGGTTCCAAGAGACCCAGTACTTC.

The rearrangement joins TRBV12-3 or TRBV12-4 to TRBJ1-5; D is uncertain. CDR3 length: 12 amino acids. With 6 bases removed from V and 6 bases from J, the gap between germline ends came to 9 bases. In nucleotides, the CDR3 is TGTGCCAGCAGCCCCGTGATTCAGCCCCAGCATTTT. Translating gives CASSPVIQPQHF.

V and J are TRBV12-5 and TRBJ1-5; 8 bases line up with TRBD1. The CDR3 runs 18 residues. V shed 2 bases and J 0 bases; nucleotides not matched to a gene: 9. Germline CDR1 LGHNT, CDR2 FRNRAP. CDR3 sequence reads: CASGLRQGREVSNQPQHF. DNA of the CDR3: TGTGCTAGTGGTTTGCGACAGGGGAGGGAAGTTAGCAATCAGCCCCAGCATTTT.

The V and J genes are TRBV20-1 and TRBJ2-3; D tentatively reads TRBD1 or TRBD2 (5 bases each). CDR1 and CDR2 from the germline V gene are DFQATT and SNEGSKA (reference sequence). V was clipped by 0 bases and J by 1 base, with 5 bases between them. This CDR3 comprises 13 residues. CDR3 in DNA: TGCAGTGCTAGAGAGGGGGGCACAGATACGCAGTATTTT. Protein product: CSAREGGTDTQYF.

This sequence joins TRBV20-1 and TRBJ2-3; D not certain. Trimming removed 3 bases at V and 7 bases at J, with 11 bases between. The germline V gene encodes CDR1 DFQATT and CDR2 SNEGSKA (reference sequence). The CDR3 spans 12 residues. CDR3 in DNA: TGCAGTGCTAGGGGCCCCCGAAATACGCAGTATTTT. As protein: CSARGPRNTQYF.

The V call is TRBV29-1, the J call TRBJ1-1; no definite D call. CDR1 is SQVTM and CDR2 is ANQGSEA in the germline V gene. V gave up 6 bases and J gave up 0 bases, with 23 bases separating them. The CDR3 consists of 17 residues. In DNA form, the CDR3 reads TGCAGCGTCAAGGAGGGAGGCAGGAGACTTATGAACACTGAAGCTTTCTTT. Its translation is CSVKEGGRRLMNTEAFF.